This entry lists 2 T cell receptor beta chains sequenced from one sample in a study of T-cell memory formation after mild COVID-19. TCRdb re-derived calls from the 5' RACE reads in MiXCR, one entry per CDR3 protein. This sample has hundreds of thousands of distinct CDR3 sequences, with 20% to 25% found just once. Material for sequencing was PBMCs or a T cell subset sorted from them (not recorded which). These receptors were collected from a man aged 18 to 30 who had mild COVID-19 (a few samples of this study predate the infection). Cell type and time point are not known.

J is TRBJ1-6 and V is TRBV5-1; no definite D call. This CDR3 contains 14 residues. Germline V gives CDR1 SGHRS, CDR2 YFSETQ. Trimming removed 2 bases at V and 5 bases at J, with 8 bases between. The CDR3 DNA reads as TGCGCCAGCAGCTTCGCAGGTGATAATTCACCCCTCCACTTT. Protein sequence: CASSFAGDNSPLHF.

The V gene is TRBV29-1, the J gene TRBJ2-1; 13 positions match TRBD2. The CDR3 consists of 15 residues. The V segment lost 1 base and the J segment 9 bases; nucleotides outside the gene matches: 6. Germline V CDR1 and CDR2: SQVTM, ANQGSEA. CDR3 bases: TGCAGCGTTGAAGGAACTAGCGGGGGGGCTTCTGAGCAGTTCTTC. This codes for CSVEGTSGGASEQFF.